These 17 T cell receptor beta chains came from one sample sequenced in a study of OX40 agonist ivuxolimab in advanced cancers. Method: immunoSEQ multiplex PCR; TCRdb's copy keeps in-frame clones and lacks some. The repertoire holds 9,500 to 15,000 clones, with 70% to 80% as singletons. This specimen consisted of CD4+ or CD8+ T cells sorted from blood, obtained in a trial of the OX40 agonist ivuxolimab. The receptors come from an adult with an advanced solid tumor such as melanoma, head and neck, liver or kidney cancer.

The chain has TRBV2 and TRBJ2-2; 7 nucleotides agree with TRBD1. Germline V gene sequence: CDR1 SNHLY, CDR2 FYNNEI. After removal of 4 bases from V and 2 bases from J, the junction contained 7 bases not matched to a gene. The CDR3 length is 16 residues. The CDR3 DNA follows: TGTGCCAGCAGTGGTCCCCGGGACAGAAACACCGGGGAGCTGTTTTTT. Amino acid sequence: CASSGPRDRNTGELFF.

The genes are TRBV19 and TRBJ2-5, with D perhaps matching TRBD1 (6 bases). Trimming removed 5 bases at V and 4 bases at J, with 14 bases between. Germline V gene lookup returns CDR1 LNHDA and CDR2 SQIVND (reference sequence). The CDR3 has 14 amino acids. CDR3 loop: CASSVRGALETQYF. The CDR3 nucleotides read TGTGCCAGTAGTGTCAGGGGAGCTTTAGAGACCCAGTACTTC.

CDR3 residues: CASSGWTGFGQPQHF. The CDR3 DNA is TGTGCCAGCAGCGGCTGGACAGGGTTCGGTCAGCCCCAGCATTTT. This chain uses TRBV7-2 with TRBJ1-5; 8 positions agree with TRBD1. CDR3 length: 15 residues. Looked up from germline, CDR1 is SGHTA and CDR2 is FQGNSA. The junction had 9 bases not matched to a gene; V was cut back by 5 bases and J by 6 bases.

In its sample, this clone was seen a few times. The CDR3 here is CASSFTGVSGTDTQYF. The CDR3 DNA reads TGTGCCAGCAGTTTTACGGGAGTAAGTGGAACAGATACGCAGTATTTT. V gene TRBV27 combines with J gene TRBJ2-3, with D maybe TRBD2 (6 bases). The V and J ends lost 3 bases and 3 bases respectively, with 16 bases between them. Looked up from germline, CDR1 is MNHEY and CDR2 is SMNVEV (reference sequence). This CDR3 is built from 16 residues.

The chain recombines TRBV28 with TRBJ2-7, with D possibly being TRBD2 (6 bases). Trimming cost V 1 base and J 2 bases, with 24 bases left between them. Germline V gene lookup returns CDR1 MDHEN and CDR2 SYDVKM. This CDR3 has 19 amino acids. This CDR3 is CASSLSIVLYGSQTYEQYF. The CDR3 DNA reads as TGTGCCAGCAGTTTATCTATCGTTTTATACGGGAGTCAGACCTACGAGCAGTACTTC.

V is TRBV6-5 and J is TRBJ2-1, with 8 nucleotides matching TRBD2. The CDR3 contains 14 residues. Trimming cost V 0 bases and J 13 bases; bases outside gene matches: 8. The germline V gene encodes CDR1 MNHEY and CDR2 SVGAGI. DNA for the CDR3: TGTGCCAGCAGTTACTCGCGGGGACTAGTTCCCCAGTTCTTC. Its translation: CASSYSRGLVPQFF.

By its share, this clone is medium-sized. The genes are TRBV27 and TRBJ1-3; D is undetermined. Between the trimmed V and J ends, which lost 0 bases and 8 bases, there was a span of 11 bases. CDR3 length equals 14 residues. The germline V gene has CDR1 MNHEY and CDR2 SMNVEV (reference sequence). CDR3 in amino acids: CASSLSAGVDTIYF. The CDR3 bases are TGTGCCAGCAGTTTATCGGCCGGGGTGGACACCATATATTTT.

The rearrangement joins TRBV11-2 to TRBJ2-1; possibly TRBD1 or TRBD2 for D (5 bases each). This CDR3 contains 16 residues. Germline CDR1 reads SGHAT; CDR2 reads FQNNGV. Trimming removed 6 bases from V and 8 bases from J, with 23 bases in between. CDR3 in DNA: TGTGCCAGCAGGTACCGGGACCTCTCTTGGATTGATGAGCAGTTCTTC. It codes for CASRYRDLSWIDEQFF.

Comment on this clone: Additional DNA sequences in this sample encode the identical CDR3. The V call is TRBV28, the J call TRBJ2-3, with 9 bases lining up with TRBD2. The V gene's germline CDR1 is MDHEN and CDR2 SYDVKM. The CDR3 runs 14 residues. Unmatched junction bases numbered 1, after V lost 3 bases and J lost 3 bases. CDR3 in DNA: TGTGCCAGCAGTTTTCTAGCGGGGACAGATACGCAGTATTTT. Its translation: CASSFLAGTDTQYF.

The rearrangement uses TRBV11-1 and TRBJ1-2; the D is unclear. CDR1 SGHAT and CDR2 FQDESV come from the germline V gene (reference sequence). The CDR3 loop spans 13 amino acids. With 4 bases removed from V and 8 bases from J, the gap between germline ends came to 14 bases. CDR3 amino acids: CASSSSYSGGYTF. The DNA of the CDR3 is TGTGCCAGCAGCTCCTCCTATTCTGGGGGCTACACCTTC.

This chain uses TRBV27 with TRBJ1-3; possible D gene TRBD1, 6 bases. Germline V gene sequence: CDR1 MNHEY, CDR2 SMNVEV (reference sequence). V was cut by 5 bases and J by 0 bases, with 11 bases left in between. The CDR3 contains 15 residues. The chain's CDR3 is CASSPTQGSGNTIYF. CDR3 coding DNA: TGTGCCAGCAGTCCCACACAGGGCTCTGGAAACACCATATATTTT.

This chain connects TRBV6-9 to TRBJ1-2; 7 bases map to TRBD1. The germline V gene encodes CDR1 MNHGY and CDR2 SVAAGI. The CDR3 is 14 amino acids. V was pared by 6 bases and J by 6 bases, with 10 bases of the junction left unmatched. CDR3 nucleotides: TGTGCCAGCAGCCCAAGACAGGGCGACGATGGCTACACCTTC. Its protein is CASSPRQGDDGYTF.

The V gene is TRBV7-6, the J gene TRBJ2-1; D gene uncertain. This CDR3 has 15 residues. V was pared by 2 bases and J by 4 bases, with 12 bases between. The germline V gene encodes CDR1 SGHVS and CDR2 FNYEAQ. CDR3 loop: CASSLLGSSYNEQFF. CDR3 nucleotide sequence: TGTGCCAGCAGCTTATTGGGCAGTTCTTACAATGAGCAGTTCTTC.

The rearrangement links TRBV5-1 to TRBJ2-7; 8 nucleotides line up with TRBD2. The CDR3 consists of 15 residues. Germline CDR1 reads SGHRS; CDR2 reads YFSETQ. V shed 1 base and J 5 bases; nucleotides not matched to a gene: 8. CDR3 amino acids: CASSLTKRELDEQYF. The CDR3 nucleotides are TGCGCCAGCAGCTTGACCAAGCGGGAGCTTGACGAGCAGTACTTC.

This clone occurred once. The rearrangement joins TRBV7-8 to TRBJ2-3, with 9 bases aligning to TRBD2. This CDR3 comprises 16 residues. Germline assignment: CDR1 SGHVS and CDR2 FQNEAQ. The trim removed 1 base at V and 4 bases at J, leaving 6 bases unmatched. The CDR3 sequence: CASSLVSGSVSDTQYF. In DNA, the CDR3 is TGTGCCAGCAGCTTAGTTAGCGGGAGCGTCTCAGATACGCAGTATTTT.

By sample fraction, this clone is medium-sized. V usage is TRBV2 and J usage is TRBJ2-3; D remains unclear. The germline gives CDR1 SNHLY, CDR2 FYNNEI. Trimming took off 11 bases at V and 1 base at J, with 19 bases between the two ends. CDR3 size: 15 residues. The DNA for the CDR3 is TGTGCCGTACCCGGGTCTTCTGCAGGCACAGATACGCAGTATTTT. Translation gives CAVPGSSAGTDTQYF.

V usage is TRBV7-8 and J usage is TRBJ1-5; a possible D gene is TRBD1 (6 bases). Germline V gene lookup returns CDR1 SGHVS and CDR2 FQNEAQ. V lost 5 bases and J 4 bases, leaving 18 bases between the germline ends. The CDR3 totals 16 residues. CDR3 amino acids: CASSHTDSVGNQPQHF. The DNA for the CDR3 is TGTGCCAGCAGCCATACGGACAGTGTGGGTAATCAGCCCCAGCATTTT.